Below are 22 T cell receptor beta chains sequenced from a single sample in a study of T-cell memory formation after mild COVID-19. TCRdb used MiXCR to reprocess the 5' RACE reads, holding one entry per CDR3 protein. The sample contains a few hundred thousand distinct CDR3 sequences, 20% of which appear only once. What was sequenced was PBMCs or a T cell subset sorted from them (not recorded which). The receptor set was obtained from a man between 18 and 29 years old who had mild COVID-19 (a few samples of this study predate the infection). Cell type and time point are not known.

At least ten counts were recorded for this clonotype. The gene calls are TRBV10-3 and TRBJ2-7, with TRBD1 matching 7 bases. V was pared by 6 bases and J by 3 bases, with 5 bases of the junction left unmatched. Germline assignment: CDR1 ENHRY and CDR2 SYGVKD. CDR3 size: 13 residues. CDR3 loop: CAISPGTDYEQYF. The CDR3 DNA sequence: TGTGCCATCAGCCCCGGGACAGACTACGAGCAGTACTTC.

The J gene is TRBJ1-3, the V gene TRBV10-3, with TRBD1 as a possible D gene (5 bases). CDR1 and CDR2 from the germline V gene are ENHRY and SYGVKD. The CDR3 sequence is 12 residues long. The V end was cut by 11 bases, the J end by 8 bases, with 16 bases between. The CDR3 region has the DNA TGTGCCGCCAGGGAGGTCGGAGACACCATATATTTT. Its translation is CAAREVGDTIYF.

The gene calls are TRBV24-1 and TRBJ2-3, with 9 bases that match TRBD1. The CDR3 extends over 13 amino acids. CDR1 and CDR2 from the germline V gene are KGHDR and SFDVKD. V shed 4 bases and J 6 bases; nucleotides not matched to a gene: 1. The CDR3 bases are TGTGCCACCAGTGACGGACAGGGGGATACGCAGTATTTT. This codes for CATSDGQGDTQYF.

This clonotype has more than one count but fewer than ten. The J gene is TRBJ1-5, the V gene TRBV12-3 or TRBV12-4; 7 nucleotides align to TRBD1. CDR3 length: 14 amino acids. The V gene end was trimmed by 2 bases and the J gene end by 4 bases; junction bases not matched to a gene: 2. This CDR3 is CASSLSDRNQPQHF. The CDR3 DNA reads as TGTGCCAGCAGTTTATCGGACAGGAATCAGCCCCAGCATTTT.

In this sample, this clonotype turned up a few times. The chain has TRBV12-3 or TRBV12-4 and TRBJ2-6, with D tentatively TRBD1 (5 bases). This CDR3 comprises 16 residues. V was trimmed by 4 bases and J by 2 bases, leaving 12 bases between them. CDR3 sequence reads: CASSYDRGAGANVLTF. DNA of the CDR3: TGTGCCAGCAGTTACGACAGAGGAGCTGGGGCCAACGTCCTGACTTTC.

This chain uses TRBV5-1 with TRBJ2-7; 7 positions agree with TRBD2. Germline-derived CDR1 and CDR2 are SGHRS and YFSETQ. The CDR3 has 15 residues. V trimming: 3 bases; J trimming: 0 bases; junction bases outside the gene matches: 6. CDR3 in DNA: TGCGCCAGCAGCTCCAGCGGGGCAGGCTCCTACGAGCAGTACTTC. Protein product: CASSSSGAGSYEQYF.

This clonotype was detected only a few times. The chain couples TRBV27 to TRBJ1-2, with 8 bases identical to TRBD1. This CDR3 comprises 14 residues. V was pared by 1 base and J by 10 bases, with 8 bases of the junction left unmatched. The germline gives CDR1 MNHEY, CDR2 SMNVEV (reference sequence). CDR3 loop: CASSLLGQGRDYTF. The CDR3 DNA sequence: TGTGCCAGCAGTTTATTAGGACAGGGACGTGACTACACCTTC.

This clonotype was detected a few times. V and J are TRBV29-1 and TRBJ2-1; 11 bases agree with TRBD2. The CDR3 runs 13 residues. The germline gives CDR1 SQVTM, CDR2 ANQGSEA. V shed 5 bases, J shed 7 bases, and the junction held 4 bases outside the gene matches. The CDR3 region is CSVRLAGFNEQFF. CDR3 sequence (DNA): TGCAGCGTTAGACTAGCGGGGTTTAATGAGCAGTTCTTC.

This clonotype was found a few times. The chain is built from TRBV20-1 and TRBJ2-3; 9 bases are a match to TRBD2. CDR3 length: 14 residues. CDR1 and CDR2 (germline): DFQATT, SNEGSKA (reference sequence). The ends lost 6 bases at V and 3 bases at J; junction bases unmatched: 7. The CDR3 DNA reads as TGCAGTGCACCGCGGGAGGGGATAACAGATACGCAGTATTTT. This translates into CSAPREGITDTQYF.

The V gene is TRBV19, the J gene TRBJ1-5; 10 bases are shared with TRBD1. Looked up from germline, CDR1 is LNHDA and CDR2 is SQIVND (reference sequence). V gave up 4 bases and J gave up 7 bases; unmatched junction bases: 10. The CDR3 consists of 16 residues. CDR3 nucleotides: TGTGCCAGTAGTAGCCGGGACAGGGGACGGGGACAGCCCCAGCATTTT. Amino acid sequence: CASSSRDRGRGQPQHF.

This clonotype was recorded a few times. This rearrangement joins TRBV20-1 to TRBJ1-2; maybe TRBD1 (6 bases). Trimming removed 5 bases from V and 0 bases from J, with 10 bases in between. The CDR3 sequence is 13 residues long. Germline V gives CDR1 DFQATT, CDR2 SNEGSKA (reference sequence). In DNA form, the CDR3 reads TGCAGTGCTCTCAGGGGTGCTAACTATGGCTACACCTTC. Protein: CSALRGANYGYTF.

V usage is TRBV20-1 and J usage is TRBJ2-1, with unresolved D. Germline V CDR1 and CDR2: DFQATT, SNEGSKA (reference sequence). Trimming took off 2 bases at V and 10 bases at J, with 12 bases between the two ends. CDR3 size: 12 residues. CDR3 DNA: TGCAGTGCTAGAACCACTCCCTACGAGCAGTTCTTC. Protein sequence: CSARTTPYEQFF.

The chain joins TRBV19 to TRBJ1-5; D gene unclear. V dropped 1 base and J dropped 7 bases, with 14 bases sitting between them. The CDR3 has 15 residues. CDR1 is LNHDA and CDR2 is SQIVND in the germline V gene (reference sequence). The CDR3 reads CASSIASSADQPQHF. The CDR3, as DNA: TGTGCCAGTAGTATAGCCTCTTCTGCGGACCAGCCCCAGCATTTT.

The sample holds a few counts of this clonotype. This chain connects TRBV4-1 to TRBJ1-5, with 7 bases aligning to TRBD1. The V gene's germline CDR1 is MGHRA and CDR2 YSYEKL. The CDR3 contains 15 residues. Unmatched junction bases numbered 5, after V lost 5 bases and J lost 1 base. The CDR3, as DNA: TGCGCCAGCAGCGCAGGGGGGCAGAGCAATCAGCCCCAGCATTTT. Protein: CASSAGGQSNQPQHF.

This chain connects TRBV15 to TRBJ2-1; no clear D. Germline assignment: CDR1 LNHNV and CDR2 YYDKDF (reference sequence). Trimming took off 1 base at V and 1 base at J, with 8 bases between the two ends. The CDR3 runs to 15 residues. CDR3 region: CATSRAYSSYNEQFF. The CDR3, as DNA: TGTGCCACCAGCAGAGCGTATAGTTCCTACAATGAGCAGTTCTTC.

V and J are TRBV5-4 and TRBJ2-5; 11 bases are shared with TRBD1. This CDR3 is built from 16 residues. Trimming removed 5 bases from V and 4 bases from J; junction bases left unmatched: 10. Germline V gives CDR1 SGHNT, CDR2 YYREEE (reference sequence). The CDR3 spells CASRFGQGAFGETQYF. The CDR3 DNA is TGTGCCAGCAGGTTCGGACAGGGGGCATTCGGAGAGACCCAGTACTTC. Complete variable domain (other parts from reference TRBV5-4 and TRBJ2-5): ETGVTQSPTHLIKTRGQQVTLRCSSQSGHNTVSWYQQALGQGPQFIFQYYREEENGRGNFPPRFSGLQFPNYSSELNVNALELDDSALYLCASRFGQGAFGETQYFGPGTRLLVL.

The table lists this clonotype with a few counts. The rearrangement uses TRBV12-3 or TRBV12-4 and TRBJ1-3; tentatively, D is TRBD1 (6 bases). Between the trimmed V and J ends, which lost 3 bases and 0 bases, there was a span of 12 bases. The CDR3 consists of 16 residues. The CDR3 protein is CASSLPGEPSGNTIYF. The CDR3 region has the DNA TGTGCCAGCAGTTTGCCAGGGGAGCCCTCTGGAAACACCATATATTTT.

J is TRBJ1-4 and V is TRBV7-9; TRBD1 is a possible D gene (5 bases). Germline V gene lookup returns CDR1 SEHNR and CDR2 FQNEAQ (reference sequence). Trimming took 5 bases from V and 0 from J, leaving 13 bases between them. The CDR3 is made up of 16 amino acids. This CDR3 is CASSPSGAATNEKLFF. The CDR3 nucleotides read TGTGCCAGCAGCCCGAGCGGGGCGGCAACTAATGAAAAACTGTTTTTT.

This clonotype turned up a few times. The chain combines TRBV3-1 with TRBJ2-4; D tentatively reads TRBD1 or TRBD2 (5 bases each). Trimming pared 4 bases from V and 7 bases from J, leaving 23 bases between. CDR1 is LGHDT, CDR2 YNNKEL, per germline (reference sequence). CDR3 size: 17 residues. The CDR3 loop reads CASSPGPEGSSWNIQYF. The CDR3 DNA reads as TGTGCCAGCAGCCCGGGTCCCGAGGGGTCGAGCTGGAACATTCAGTACTTC.

The chain employs TRBV18 and TRBJ1-1; D is ambiguous. The CDR3 extends over 12 amino acids. Per germline, CDR1 KGHSH and CDR2 LQKENI. Trimming stripped 2 bases from V and 5 bases from J, with 6 bases between. The CDR3 DNA reads TGTGCCAGCTCACCAGGTTGGACTGAAGCTTTCTTT. It encodes CASSPGWTEAFF.

This chain joins TRBV3-1 and TRBJ2-1, with 7 nucleotides matching TRBD2. Germline CDR1 LGHDT, CDR2 YNNKEL (reference sequence). The CDR3 contains 12 residues. Unmatched junction bases numbered 2, after V lost 2 bases and J lost 10 bases. The CDR3 DNA sequence: TGTGCCAGCAGCCAACGAGCGGGAGAGCAGTTCTTC. It codes for CASSQRAGEQFF.

The chain couples TRBV5-6 to TRBJ1-6; D is possibly TRBD1 (6 bases). CDR1 is SGHDT and CDR2 is YYEEEE in the germline V gene. This CDR3 is 18 amino acids long. V was clipped by 3 bases and J by 8 bases, with 24 bases between them. CDR3 in DNA: TGTGCCAGCAGCTCGGGGGGGGGCGGCGTAGATCGGGATTCACCCCTCCACTTT. As protein: CASSSGGGGVDRDSPLHF.